The entry that follows covers one T cell receptor (beta chain) sequence. Germline CDR1 reads GTSNPN; CDR2 reads SVGIG (reference sequence). V was cut by 3 bases and J by 2 bases, with 14 bases left in between. The CDR3 extends over 15 amino acids. These data belong to a study of T cell changes during pregnancy in multiple sclerosis. TCRdb's table, derived via immunoSEQ multiplex PCR, lists solely in-frame clones and lacks some. Here the sample spans some 40,000 clones, over 80% being singletons. Here the sequenced sample was CD4+ T cells from peripheral blood mononuclear cells, taken in the third trimester of pregnancy. The rearrangement joins TRBV30 to TRBJ1-5; D ambiguous. The sequence was obtained from a female donor in good health, enrolled as a control in a pregnancy study. CDR3 protein: CAWSAGSRGNQPQHF. In DNA form, the CDR3 reads TGTGCCTGGAGCGCGGGATCGAGGGGCAATCAGCCCCAGCATTTT.